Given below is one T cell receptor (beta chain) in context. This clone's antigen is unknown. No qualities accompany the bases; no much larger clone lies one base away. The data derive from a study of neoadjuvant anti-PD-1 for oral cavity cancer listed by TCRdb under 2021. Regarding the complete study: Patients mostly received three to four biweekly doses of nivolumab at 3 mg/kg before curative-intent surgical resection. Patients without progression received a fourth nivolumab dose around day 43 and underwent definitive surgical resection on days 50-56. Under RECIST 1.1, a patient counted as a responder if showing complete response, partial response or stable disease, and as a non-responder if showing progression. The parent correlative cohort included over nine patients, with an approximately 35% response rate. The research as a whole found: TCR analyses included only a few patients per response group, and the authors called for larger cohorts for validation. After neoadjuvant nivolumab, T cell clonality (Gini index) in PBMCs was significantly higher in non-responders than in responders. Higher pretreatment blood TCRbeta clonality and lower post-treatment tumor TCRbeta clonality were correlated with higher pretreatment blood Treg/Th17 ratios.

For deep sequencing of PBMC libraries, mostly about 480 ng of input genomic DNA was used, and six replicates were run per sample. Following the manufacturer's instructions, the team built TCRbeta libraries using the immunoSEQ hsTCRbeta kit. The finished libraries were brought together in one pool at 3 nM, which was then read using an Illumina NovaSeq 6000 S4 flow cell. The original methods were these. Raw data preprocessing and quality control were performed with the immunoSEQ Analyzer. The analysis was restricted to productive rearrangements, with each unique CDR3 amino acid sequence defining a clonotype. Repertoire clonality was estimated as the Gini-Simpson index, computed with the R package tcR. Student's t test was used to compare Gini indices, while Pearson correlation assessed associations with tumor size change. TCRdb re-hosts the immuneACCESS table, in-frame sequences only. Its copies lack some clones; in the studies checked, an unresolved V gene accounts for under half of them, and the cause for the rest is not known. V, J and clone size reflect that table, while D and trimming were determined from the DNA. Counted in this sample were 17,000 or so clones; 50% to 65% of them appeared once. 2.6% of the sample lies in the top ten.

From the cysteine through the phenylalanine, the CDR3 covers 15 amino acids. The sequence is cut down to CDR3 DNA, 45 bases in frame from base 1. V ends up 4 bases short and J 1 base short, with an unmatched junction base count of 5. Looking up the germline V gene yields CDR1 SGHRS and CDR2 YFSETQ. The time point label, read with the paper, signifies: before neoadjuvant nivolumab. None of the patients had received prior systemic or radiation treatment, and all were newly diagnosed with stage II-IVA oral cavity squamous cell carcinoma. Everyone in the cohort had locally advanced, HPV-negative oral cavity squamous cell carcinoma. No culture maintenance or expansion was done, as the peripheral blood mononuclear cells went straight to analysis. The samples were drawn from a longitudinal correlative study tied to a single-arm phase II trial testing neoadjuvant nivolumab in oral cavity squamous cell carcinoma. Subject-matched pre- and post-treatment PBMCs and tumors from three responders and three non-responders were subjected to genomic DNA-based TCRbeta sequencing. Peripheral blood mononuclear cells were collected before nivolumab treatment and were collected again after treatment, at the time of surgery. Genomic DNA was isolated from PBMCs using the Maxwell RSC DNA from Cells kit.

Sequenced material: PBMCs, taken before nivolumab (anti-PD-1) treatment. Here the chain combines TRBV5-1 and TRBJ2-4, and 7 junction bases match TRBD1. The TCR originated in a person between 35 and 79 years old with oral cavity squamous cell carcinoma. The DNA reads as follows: TGCGCCAGCAGCATCCAACAGGGGGCCAAAAACATTCAGTACTTC. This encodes CASSIQQGAKNIQYF.